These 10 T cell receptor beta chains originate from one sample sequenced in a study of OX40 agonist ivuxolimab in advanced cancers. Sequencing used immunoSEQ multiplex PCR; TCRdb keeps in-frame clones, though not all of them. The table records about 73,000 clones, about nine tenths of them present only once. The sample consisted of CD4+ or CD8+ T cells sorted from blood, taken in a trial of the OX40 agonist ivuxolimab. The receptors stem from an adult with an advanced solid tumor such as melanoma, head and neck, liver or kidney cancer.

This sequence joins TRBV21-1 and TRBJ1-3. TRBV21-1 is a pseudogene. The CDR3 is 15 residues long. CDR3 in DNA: TGTGCCAGTTCCCAACTGGGGGCGCGCGGGGACACCATATATTTT. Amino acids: CASSQLGARGDTIYF.

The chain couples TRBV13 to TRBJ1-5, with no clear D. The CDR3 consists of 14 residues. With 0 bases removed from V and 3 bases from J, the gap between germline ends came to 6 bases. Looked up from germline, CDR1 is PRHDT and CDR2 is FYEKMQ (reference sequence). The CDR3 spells CASSLGRNNQPQHF. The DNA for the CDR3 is TGTGCCAGCAGCTTAGGACGGAACAATCAGCCCCAGCATTTT.

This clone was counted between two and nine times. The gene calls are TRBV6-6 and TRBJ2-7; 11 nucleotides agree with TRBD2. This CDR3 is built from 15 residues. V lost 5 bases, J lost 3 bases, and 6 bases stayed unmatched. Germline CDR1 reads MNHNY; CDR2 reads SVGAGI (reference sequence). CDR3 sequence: CASSTTSGSVYEQYF. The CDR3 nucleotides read TGTGCCAGCAGTACTACTAGCGGGAGTGTCTACGAGCAGTACTTC.

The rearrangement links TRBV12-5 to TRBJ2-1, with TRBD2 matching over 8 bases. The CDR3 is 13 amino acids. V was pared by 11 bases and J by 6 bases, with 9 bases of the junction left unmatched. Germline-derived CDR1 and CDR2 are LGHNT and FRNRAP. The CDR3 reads CASTTSGPNEQFF. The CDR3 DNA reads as TGTGCTTCTACTACTAGCGGTCCCAATGAGCAGTTCTTC.

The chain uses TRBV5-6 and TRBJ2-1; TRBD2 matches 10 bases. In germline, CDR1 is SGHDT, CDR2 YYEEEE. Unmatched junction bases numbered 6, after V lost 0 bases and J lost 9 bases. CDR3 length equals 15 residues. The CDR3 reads CASSLVAGGLGEQFF. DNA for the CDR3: TGTGCCAGCAGCTTGGTAGCGGGAGGACTGGGTGAGCAGTTCTTC.

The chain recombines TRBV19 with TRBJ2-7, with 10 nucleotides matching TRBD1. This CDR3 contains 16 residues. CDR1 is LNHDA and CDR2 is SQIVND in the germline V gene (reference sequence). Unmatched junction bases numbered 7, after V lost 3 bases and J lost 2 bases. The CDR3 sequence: CASSIPTGQGAYEQYF. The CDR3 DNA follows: TGTGCCAGTAGTATCCCCACCGGACAGGGGGCCTACGAGCAGTACTTC.

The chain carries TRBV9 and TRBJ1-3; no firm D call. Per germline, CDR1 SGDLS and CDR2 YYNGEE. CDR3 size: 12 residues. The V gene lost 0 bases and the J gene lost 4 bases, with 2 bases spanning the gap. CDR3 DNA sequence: TGTGCCAGCAGCGTAGACGGAAACACCATATATTTT. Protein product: CASSVDGNTIYF. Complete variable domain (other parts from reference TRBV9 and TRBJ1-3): DSGVTQTPKHLITATGQRVTLRCSPRSGDLSVYWYQQSLDQGLQFLIQYYNGEERAKGNILERFSAQQFPDLHSELNLSSLELGDSALYFCASSVDGNTIYFGEGSWLTVV.

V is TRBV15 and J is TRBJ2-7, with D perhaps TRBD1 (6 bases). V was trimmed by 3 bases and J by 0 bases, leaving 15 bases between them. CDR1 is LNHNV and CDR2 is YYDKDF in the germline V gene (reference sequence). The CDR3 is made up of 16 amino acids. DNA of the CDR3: TGTGCCACCAGCAGGCGCGACAGGCCTAGCTCCTACGAGCAGTACTTC. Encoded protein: CATSRRDRPSSYEQYF.

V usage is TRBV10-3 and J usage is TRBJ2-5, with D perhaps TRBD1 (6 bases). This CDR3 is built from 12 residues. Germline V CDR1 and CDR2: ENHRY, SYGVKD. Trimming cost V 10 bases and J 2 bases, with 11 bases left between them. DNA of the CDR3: TGTGCCACCGGGACACAACAAGAGACCCAGTACTTC. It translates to CATGTQQETQYF.

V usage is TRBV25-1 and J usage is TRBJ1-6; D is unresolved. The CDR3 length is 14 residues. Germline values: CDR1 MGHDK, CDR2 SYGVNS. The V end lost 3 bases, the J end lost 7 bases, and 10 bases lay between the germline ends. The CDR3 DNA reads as TGTGCCAGCAGTGAGAGGGTTGGGAATTCACCCCTCCACTTT. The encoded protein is CASSERVGNSPLHF.